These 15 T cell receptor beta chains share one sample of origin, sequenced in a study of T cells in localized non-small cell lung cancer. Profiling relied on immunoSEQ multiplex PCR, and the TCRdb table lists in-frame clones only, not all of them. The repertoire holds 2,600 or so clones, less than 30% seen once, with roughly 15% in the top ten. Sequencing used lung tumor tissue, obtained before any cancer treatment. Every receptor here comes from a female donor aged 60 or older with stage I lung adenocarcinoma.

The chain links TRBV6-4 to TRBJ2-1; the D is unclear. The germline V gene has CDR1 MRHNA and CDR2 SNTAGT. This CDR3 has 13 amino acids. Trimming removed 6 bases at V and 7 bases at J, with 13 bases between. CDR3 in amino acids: CASRPERSNEQFF. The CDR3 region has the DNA TGTGCCAGCAGGCCCGAACGCTCAAATGAGCAGTTCTTC.

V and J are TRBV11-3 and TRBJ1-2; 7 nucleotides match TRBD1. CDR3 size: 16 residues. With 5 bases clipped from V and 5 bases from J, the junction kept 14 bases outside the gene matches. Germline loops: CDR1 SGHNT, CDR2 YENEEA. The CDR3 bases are TGTGCCAGCAGCGAGGGCCCCCGGGACAGCTATTATGGCTACACCTTC. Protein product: CASSEGPRDSYYGYTF.

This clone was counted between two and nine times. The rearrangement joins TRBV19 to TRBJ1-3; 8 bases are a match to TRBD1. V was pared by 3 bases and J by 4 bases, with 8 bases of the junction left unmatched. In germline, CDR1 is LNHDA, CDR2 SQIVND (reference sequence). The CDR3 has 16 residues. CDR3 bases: TGTGCCAGTAGTATCGGCCAGGGGGCCGGCGGAAACACCATATATTTT. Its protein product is CASSIGQGAGGNTIYF.

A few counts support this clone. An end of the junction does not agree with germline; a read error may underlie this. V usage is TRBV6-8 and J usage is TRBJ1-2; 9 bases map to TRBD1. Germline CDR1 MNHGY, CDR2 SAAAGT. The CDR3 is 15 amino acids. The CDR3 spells CASSDSGTGSYGYTF. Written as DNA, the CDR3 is TGTGCCAGCAGTGACTCCGGGACAGGGAGCTATGGCTACACCTTC.

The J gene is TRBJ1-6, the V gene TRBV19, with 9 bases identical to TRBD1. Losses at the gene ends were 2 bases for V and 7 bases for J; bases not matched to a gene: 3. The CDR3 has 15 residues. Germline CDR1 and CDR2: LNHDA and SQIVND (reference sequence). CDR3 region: CASSITGGANSPLHF. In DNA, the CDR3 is TGTGCCAGTAGTATAACAGGGGGCGCGAATTCACCCCTCCACTTT.

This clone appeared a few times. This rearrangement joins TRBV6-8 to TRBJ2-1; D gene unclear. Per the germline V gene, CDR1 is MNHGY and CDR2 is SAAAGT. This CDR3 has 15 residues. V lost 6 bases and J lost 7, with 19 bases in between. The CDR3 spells CASSPPRVAVNEQFF. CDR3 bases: TGTGCCAGCAGCCCCCCCCGGGTAGCAGTAAATGAGCAGTTCTTC.

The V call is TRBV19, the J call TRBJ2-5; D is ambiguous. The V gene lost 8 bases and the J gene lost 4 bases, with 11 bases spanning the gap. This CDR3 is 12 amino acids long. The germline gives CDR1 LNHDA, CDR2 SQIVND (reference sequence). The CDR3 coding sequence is TGTGCCAGTTCATTCAGTCGAGAGACCCAGTACTTC. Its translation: CASSFSRETQYF.

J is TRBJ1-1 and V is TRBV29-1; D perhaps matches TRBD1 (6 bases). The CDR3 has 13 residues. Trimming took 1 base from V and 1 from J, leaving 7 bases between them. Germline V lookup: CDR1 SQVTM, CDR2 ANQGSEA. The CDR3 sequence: CSVEVGQNTEAFF. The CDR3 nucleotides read TGCAGCGTTGAAGTGGGACAGAACACTGAAGCTTTCTTT.

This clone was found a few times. Written as DNA, the CDR3 is TGTGCCAGCAGCGCGACAAGTACTAGCACAGATACGCAGTATTTT. It specifies CASSATSTSTDTQYF. V and J are TRBV11-3 and TRBJ2-3, with D unresolved. CDR1 and CDR2 from the germline V gene are SGHNT and YENEEA. V dropped 5 bases and J dropped 0 bases, with 12 bases sitting between them. The CDR3 contains 15 residues.

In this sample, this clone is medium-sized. CDR3 bases: TGTGCCAGCAGCTTAGACGGTCCCTTAGACGAGCAGTACTTC. This translates into CASSLDGPLDEQYF. This sequence joins TRBV11-3 and TRBJ2-7; D is unresolved. This CDR3 is built from 14 residues. Germline assignment: CDR1 SGHNT and CDR2 YENEEA. V was trimmed by 0 bases and J by 5 bases, leaving 11 bases between them.

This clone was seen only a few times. CDR3 DNA: TGTGCCAGCAGTTTCCACAGCTCTGGGGCCAACGTCCTGACTTTC. Amino acids: CASSFHSSGANVLTF. The chain joins TRBV11-3 to TRBJ2-6; D remains ambiguous. V was cut by 6 bases and J by 0 bases, with 9 bases left in between. Germline lookup yields CDR1 SGHNT and CDR2 YENEEA. The CDR3 is made up of 15 amino acids.

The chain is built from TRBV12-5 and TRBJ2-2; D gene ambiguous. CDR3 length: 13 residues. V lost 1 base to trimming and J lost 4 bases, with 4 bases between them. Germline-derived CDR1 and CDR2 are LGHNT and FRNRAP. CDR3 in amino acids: CASGLGGTGELFF. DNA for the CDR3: TGTGCTAGTGGTTTGGGCGGCACCGGGGAGCTGTTTTTT.

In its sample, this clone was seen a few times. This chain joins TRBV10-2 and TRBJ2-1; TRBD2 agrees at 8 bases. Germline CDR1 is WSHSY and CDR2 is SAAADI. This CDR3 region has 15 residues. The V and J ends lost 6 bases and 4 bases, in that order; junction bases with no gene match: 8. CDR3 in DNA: TGCGCCAGCAGGCTTTCTCGGGGGGGGTACAATGAGCAGTTCTTC. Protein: CASRLSRGGYNEQFF.

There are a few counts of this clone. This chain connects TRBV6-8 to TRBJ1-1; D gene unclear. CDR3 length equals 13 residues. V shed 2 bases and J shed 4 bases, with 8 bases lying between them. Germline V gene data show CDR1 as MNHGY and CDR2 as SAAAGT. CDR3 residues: CASSYTVGTEAFF. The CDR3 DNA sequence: TGTGCCAGCAGTTACACGGTTGGCACTGAAGCTTTCTTT.

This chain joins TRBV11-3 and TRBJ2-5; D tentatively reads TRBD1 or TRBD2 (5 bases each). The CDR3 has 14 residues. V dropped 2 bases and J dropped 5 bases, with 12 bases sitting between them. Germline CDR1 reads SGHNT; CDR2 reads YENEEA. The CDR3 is CASSLTGGGETQYF. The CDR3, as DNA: TGTGCCAGCAGCTTAACTGGGGGTGGGGAGACCCAGTACTTC. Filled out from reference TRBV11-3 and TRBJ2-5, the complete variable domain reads EAGVVQSPRYKIIEKKQPVAFWCNPISGHNTLYWYLQNLGQGPELLIRYENEEAVDDSQLPKDRFSAERLKGVDSTLKIQPAELGDSAVYLCASSLTGGGETQYFGPGTRLLVL.